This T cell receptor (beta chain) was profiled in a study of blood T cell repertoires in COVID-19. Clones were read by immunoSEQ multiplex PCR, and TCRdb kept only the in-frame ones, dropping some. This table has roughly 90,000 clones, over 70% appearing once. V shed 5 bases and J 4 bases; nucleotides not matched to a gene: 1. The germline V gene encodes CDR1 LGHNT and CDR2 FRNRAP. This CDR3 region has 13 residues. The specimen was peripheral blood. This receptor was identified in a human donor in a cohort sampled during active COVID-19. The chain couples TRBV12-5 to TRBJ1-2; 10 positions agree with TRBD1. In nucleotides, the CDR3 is TGTGCTAGTGGTGGGACAGGGGTCTATGGCTACACCTTC. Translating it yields CASGGTGVYGYTF.